The 26 T cell receptor beta chains below were found in one sample sequenced in a study of response to subunit inactivated influenza vaccine. Each CDR3 protein is one row after TCRdb ran MiXCR on the RT-PCR reads. The sample carries about 300,000 distinct CDR3 sequences, roughly a fifth recorded once. The sample here was PBMCs from blood, taken 21 months after vaccination. All receptors derive from a man aged 45 to 75 who received an inactivated influenza vaccine.

CDR3 residues: CASSLVLQETQYF. DNA for the CDR3: TGTGCCAGCAGCTTGGTATTACAAGAGACCCAGTACTTC. This chain links TRBV11-2 with TRBJ2-5; D is ambiguous. CDR1 and CDR2 from the germline V gene are SGHAT and FQNNGV. Trimming left V 3 bases short and J 2 bases short, with 7 bases between. This CDR3 region has 13 residues.

The chain couples TRBV6-2 or TRBV6-3 to TRBJ1-5; TRBD1 is a possible D gene (5 bases). Trimming cost V 9 bases and J 0 bases, with 15 bases left between them. The CDR3 has 15 amino acids. The germline CDR1 and CDR2 sequences are MNHEY and SVGEGT. The CDR3 loop is CASFDGTTSNQPQHF. The CDR3 nucleotides are TGTGCCAGTTTTGACGGGACTACTAGCAATCAGCCCCAGCATTTT.

The chain links TRBV7-9 to TRBJ2-5; D gene unclear. Looked up from germline, CDR1 is SEHNR and CDR2 is FQNEAQ (reference sequence). The CDR3 extends over 11 amino acids. Trimming stripped 6 bases from V and 2 bases from J, with 4 bases between. DNA for the CDR3: TGTGCCAGCAGGAAACAAGAGACCCAGTACTTC. Translating gives CASRKQETQYF.

This clonotype has a handful of counts. The chain carries TRBV20-1 and TRBJ1-1; D unresolved. V lost 2 bases and J lost 11, with 15 bases in between. Germline assignment: CDR1 DFQATT and CDR2 SNEGSKA (reference sequence). This CDR3 is 12 amino acids long. As DNA, the CDR3 is TGCAGTGCTAGACCCCCGACATCCGGGGCTTTCTTT. Its translation is CSARPPTSGAFF.

V gene TRBV7-9 combines with J gene TRBJ2-1, with a weak D call TRBD2 (6 bases). V gave up 1 base and J gave up 5 bases, with 12 bases separating them. The CDR3 contains 15 residues. Germline CDR1 is SEHNR and CDR2 is FQNEAQ (reference sequence). The CDR3 sequence is CASSLGRGGHNEQFF. DNA of the CDR3: TGTGCCAGCAGCTTAGGGCGGGGTGGTCACAATGAGCAGTTCTTC.

This chain uses TRBV2 with TRBJ1-2; TRBD1 might be the D (5 bases). Germline loops: CDR1 SNHLY, CDR2 FYNNEI. The CDR3 has 13 residues. Trimming removed 5 bases from V and 4 bases from J, with 11 bases in between. The CDR3 is CASSIQDGYGYTF. DNA for the CDR3: TGTGCCAGCAGTATACAGGATGGCTATGGCTACACCTTC.

This sequence joins TRBV29-1 and TRBJ1-6, with 8 bases that match TRBD1. With V trimmed by 6 bases and J by 6 bases, 10 bases remained unmatched. The CDR3 spans 15 residues. The V gene's germline CDR1 is SQVTM and CDR2 ANQGSEA. CDR3 coding DNA: TGCAGCGTGCGGACAGGGCTCTCTAGTAATTCACCCCTCCACTTT. The encoded protein is CSVRTGLSSNSPLHF.

The chain joins TRBV27 to TRBJ2-7; possibly TRBD1 for D (6 bases). V lost 6 bases to trimming and J lost 0 bases, with 15 bases between them. Germline loops: CDR1 MNHEY, CDR2 SMNVEV (reference sequence). The length of the CDR3 is 15 residues. The CDR3 loop is CASSRLGDNSYEQYF. DNA for the CDR3: TGTGCCAGCAGCCGCTTAGGGGACAACTCCTACGAGCAGTACTTC.

The table lists this clonotype with a few counts. The chain is built from TRBV6-7 and TRBJ1-2; the D is unclear. TRBV6-7 is flagged as an ORF with uncertain function. Between the trimmed V and J ends, which lost 5 bases and 4 bases, there was a span of 20 bases. The CDR3 is 16 residues long. The CDR3 nucleotides read TGTGCCAGCAGTCCAAACAGAACGCCCGTTTGCTATGGCTACACCTTC. Protein product: CASSPNRTPVCYGYTF.

Many counts were recorded for this clonotype. The V and J genes are TRBV18 and TRBJ1-1, with D possibly being TRBD1 (6 bases). The CDR3 runs to 13 residues. Germline lookup yields CDR1 KGHSH and CDR2 LQKENI. V lost 5 bases to trimming and J lost 1 base, with 8 bases between them. This CDR3 is CASSGQKNTEAFF. The DNA for the CDR3 is TGTGCCAGCTCAGGACAGAAGAACACTGAAGCTTTCTTT.

This clonotype was detected only a few times. This chain joins TRBV9 and TRBJ1-6; D remains ambiguous. The germline V gene encodes CDR1 SGDLS and CDR2 YYNGEE. This CDR3 contains 13 residues. V was clipped by 2 bases and J by 11 bases, with 11 bases between them. The CDR3 DNA sequence: TGTGCCAGCAGCGTCCAGGACTCGACACCCCTCCACTTT. Protein product: CASSVQDSTPLHF.

This clonotype was seen only a few times. The V and J genes are TRBV5-5 and TRBJ1-2; the D is unclear. Germline V gene data show CDR1 as SGHKS and CDR2 as YYEKEE (reference sequence). The CDR3 extends over 13 amino acids. Trimming left V 2 bases short and J 5 bases short, with 10 bases between. CDR3 in amino acids: CASSFGTVYGYTF. In DNA, the CDR3 is TGTGCCAGCAGCTTCGGAACAGTGTATGGCTACACCTTC.

This clonotype has a handful of counts. The chain has TRBV28 and TRBJ1-5; D is undetermined. Germline loops: CDR1 MDHEN, CDR2 SYDVKM. Trimming pared 2 bases from V and 1 base from J, leaving 9 bases between. The CDR3 length is 15 residues. For the CDR3, the DNA is TGTGCCAGCAGTTTACTTGACGAAAGCAATCAGCCCCAGCATTTT. Translation: CASSLLDESNQPQHF. Full variable domain (missing parts from reference TRBV28 and TRBJ1-5): DVKVTQSSRYLVKRTGEKVFLECVQDMDHENMFWYRQDPGLGLRLIYFSYDVKMKEKGDIPEGYSVSREKKERFSLILESASTNQTSMYLCASSLLDESNQPQHFGDGTRLSIL.

This clonotype occurred many times. The chain is built from TRBV5-1 and TRBJ1-2; D not resolved. Germline CDR1 reads SGHRS; CDR2 reads YFSETQ. The CDR3 totals 14 residues. V was clipped by 0 bases and J by 4 bases, with 10 bases between them. The CDR3 region is CASSLDGRSYGYTF. As DNA, the CDR3 is TGCGCCAGCAGCTTGGATGGACGGAGCTATGGCTACACCTTC.

This clonotype was found many times. The rearrangement links TRBV6-6 to TRBJ2-3, with D tentatively TRBD2 (5 bases). The V gene's germline CDR1 is MNHNY and CDR2 SVGAGI (reference sequence). The CDR3 totals 15 residues. Trimming removed 5 bases from V and 5 bases from J, with 17 bases in between. CDR3 sequence reads: CASSPGLLGRDTQYF. The DNA of the CDR3 is TGTGCCAGCAGTCCCGGTCTATTGGGGAGAGATACGCAGTATTTT.

As DNA, the CDR3 is TGCAGTGCTAGAGATTATCTCCCGACTAGCGGGACACCCGAGGAGACCCAGTACTTC. Protein product: CSARDYLPTSGTPEETQYF. The chain recombines TRBV20-1 with TRBJ2-5; TRBD2 matches 11 bases. V trimming: 0 bases; J trimming: 5 bases; junction bases outside the gene matches: 17. CDR3 size: 19 residues. CDR1 is DFQATT, CDR2 SNEGSKA, per germline (reference sequence).

The chain combines TRBV28 with TRBJ2-4; no reliable D call. The CDR3 covers 14 residues. CDR1 is MDHEN, CDR2 SYDVKM, per germline. Trimming took 8 bases from V and 0 from J, leaving 11 bases between them. This CDR3 is CASLERLAKNIQYF. In DNA form, the CDR3 reads TGTGCCAGCCTCGAGAGACTAGCCAAAAACATTCAGTACTTC. The full variable domain, in which reference TRBV28 and TRBJ2-4 provide the parts outside the CDR3, is DVKVTQSSRYLVKRTGEKVFLECVQDMDHENMFWYRQDPGLGLRLIYFSYDVKMKEKGDIPEGYSVSREKKERFSLILESASTNQTSMYLCASLERLAKNIQYFGAGTRLSVL.

V usage is TRBV12-3 or TRBV12-4 and J usage is TRBJ1-4; D unresolved. The V gene lost 5 bases and the J gene lost 7 bases, with 8 bases spanning the gap. This CDR3 spans 12 amino acids. In DNA, the CDR3 is TGTGCCAGCAGTACCAGGCTTGAAAAACTGTTTTTT. This encodes CASSTRLEKLFF.

The V and J genes are TRBV6-1 and TRBJ2-3, with 12 bases lining up with TRBD2. The CDR3 has 16 amino acids. CDR1 is MNHNS, CDR2 SASEGT, per germline. V lost 6 bases, J lost 2 bases, and 6 bases stayed unmatched. CDR3 coding DNA: TGTGCCAGCAGCCCCCCTAGCGGGAGGGCCACAGATACGCAGTATTTT. Residues: CASSPPSGRATDTQYF.

This clonotype showed up many times. The chain links TRBV5-1 to TRBJ1-1; no firm D call. CDR3 length equals 15 residues. V lost 4 bases to trimming and J lost 0 bases, with 13 bases between them. CDR1 is SGHRS and CDR2 is YFSETQ in the germline V gene. CDR3 region: CASSTLPTLNTEAFF. Here the CDR3 DNA reads TGCGCCAGCAGCACCCTACCTACTCTGAACACTGAAGCTTTCTTT.

This clonotype was observed many times. CDR3 in amino acids: CASSRVNTEAFF. CDR3 nucleotides: TGTGCCAGCTCTAGAGTGAACACTGAAGCTTTCTTT. The chain combines TRBV5-4 with TRBJ1-1; D not certain. This CDR3 contains 12 residues. V was cut by 7 bases and J by 0 bases, with 7 bases left in between. The V gene's germline CDR1 is SGHNT and CDR2 YYREEE (reference sequence).

This sequence joins TRBV7-9 and TRBJ2-3; D gene ambiguous. CDR3 length: 15 amino acids. CDR1 is SEHNR and CDR2 is FQNEAQ in the germline V gene (reference sequence). V dropped 4 bases and J dropped 2 bases, with 13 bases sitting between them. CDR3 in DNA: TGTGCCAGCAGCTCATCGTTAGAACTCACAGATACGCAGTATTTT. Translating it yields CASSSSLELTDTQYF.

V and J are TRBV5-1 and TRBJ1-3, with D unresolved. Trimming shortened V by 1 base and J by 4 bases, and 12 bases separated the two germline ends. CDR3 size: 15 residues. Germline V gene data show CDR1 as SGHRS and CDR2 as YFSETQ. The CDR3 reads CASSLSLTGGNTIYF. CDR3 nucleotide sequence: TGCGCCAGCAGCTTGTCCCTTACGGGCGGAAACACCATATATTTT.

The chain links TRBV12-3 or TRBV12-4 to TRBJ1-6; tentatively, D is TRBD1 (6 bases). The CDR3 covers 14 residues. V dropped 0 bases and J dropped 11 bases, with 11 bases sitting between them. As DNA, the CDR3 is TGTGCCAGCAGTTTAGCGGGGGGCTCGGCACCCCTCCACTTT. Encoded protein: CASSLAGGSAPLHF.

This clonotype showed up many times. DNA for the CDR3: TGCAGCGTTGTCCGGCCGATGGGGTATCGGACTGAAGCTTTCTTT. Encoded protein: CSVVRPMGYRTEAFF. V is TRBV29-1 and J is TRBJ1-1; D is unresolved. The CDR3 has 15 residues. The V end lost 4 bases, the J end lost 5 bases, and 20 bases lay between the germline ends. Per the germline V gene, CDR1 is SQVTM and CDR2 is ANQGSEA.

The V gene is TRBV5-8, the J gene TRBJ2-7, with D unresolved. The CDR3 runs 13 residues. Trimming left V 4 bases short and J 3 bases short, with 11 bases between. From germline, CDR1 is SGHTS and CDR2 YDEGEE. CDR3 sequence reads: CASSQDKFYEQYF. In DNA, the CDR3 is TGTGCCAGCAGCCAAGACAAGTTCTACGAGCAGTACTTC.